Listed below are T cell receptor beta chains from one sample, sequenced in a study of blood T cell repertoires in COVID-19. TCRdb's copy holds only in-frame clones and misses some; the assay was immunoSEQ multiplex PCR. The table includes over 350,000 clones, around nine tenths detected once. Sequencing input: PBMCs or T cells enriched from blood (not recorded which). These TCRs come from a woman aged 45 to 65 who had recovered from COVID-19. Each CDR3 is given with its conserved first and last residue. Fields, in order: D gene, V gene, clone size, CDR3 length, J gene, CDR3 protein. The D gene is left open where the match is weak. For some rows the clone size is stated as once, few or many, or as a class when expanded; others skip it.

>NA|TRBV21-1|NA|15|TRBJ1-4
CASSKRTSTNEKLFF
>TRBD1|TRBV19|NA|15|TRBJ1-2
CASSPWDREAYGYTF
>TRBD1|TRBV27|NA|14|TRBJ1-1
CASSLGQGNTEAFF
>NA|TRBV7-9|NA|16|TRBJ1-1
CASSLELGLTNPEAFF
>TRBD1|TRBV7-2|NA|16|TRBJ1-2
CASSLDDRGGNYGYTF
>NA|TRBV28|NA|15|TRBJ1-1
CASSPIPGRDTEAFF
>NA|TRBV4-3|once|16|TRBJ2-1
CASSRLAGSSYNEQFF
>TRBD1|TRBV5-1|NA|15|TRBJ1-6
CASSLGDRDWSPLHF
>TRBD2|TRBV6-5|NA|15|TRBJ2-3
CASRIAGGTTDTQYF
>TRBD2|TRBV7-2|NA|16|TRBJ2-2
CASSGGPGGRAGELFF
>NA|TRBV30|NA|13|TRBJ1-5
CAWSDAVDQPQHF
>NA|TRBV4-3|NA|14|TRBJ1-2
CASSQEALLYGYTF
>TRBD1|TRBV5-1|NA|15|TRBJ1-1
CASSWGQGARTEAFF
>TRBD2|TRBV19|NA|17|TRBJ2-1
CASSSISGTSGVNEQFF
>NA|TRBV18|NA|15|TRBJ1-1
CASSPVGGPHTEAFF
>NA|TRBV27|NA|19|TRBJ1-4
CASRPIQAGDGGDREKLFF
>NA|TRBV5-4|NA|14|TRBJ1-2
CASSLQGGGYGYTF
>NA|TRBV5-8|few|13|TRBJ1-2
CASSTGGEEGYTF
>NA|TRBV18|few|15|TRBJ1-2
CASSPRTEANYGYTF
>TRBD1|TRBV4-3|once|17|TRBJ1-1
CASSQGLTGADFTEAFF
>TRBD1|TRBV2|NA|14|TRBJ1-5
CASGDRVGNQPQHF
>NA|TRBV1|NA|16|TRBJ1-2
CTSSQERGKERYGYTF
>NA|TRBV9|NA|14|TRBJ1-3
CASTQAASGNTIYF
>NA|TRBV5-6|NA|16|TRBJ2-1
CASSLFSFGGSDEQFF
>TRBD1|TRBV2|NA|14|TRBJ2-7
CASSTRTGPNEQYF
>NA|TRBV4-1|NA|13|TRBJ1-6
CASSQQGNSPLHF
>NA|TRBV9|NA|14|TRBJ1-2
CASSVATVGHGYTF
>NA|TRBV3-1/TRBV3-2|NA|15|TRBJ2-3
CASSHQRGSTDTQYF
>TRBD1|TRBV19|NA|15|TRBJ1-5
CASSSGQGGNQPQHF
>TRBD1|TRBV19|NA|17|TRBJ1-2
CASTPGTGVGLSYGYTF
>NA|TRBV2|NA|14|TRBJ1-1
CASMGRDLSAEAFF
>NA|TRBV4-2|NA|16|TRBJ2-7
CASSQDEGQTRYGQYF
>TRBD1|TRBV18|NA|14|TRBJ1-5
CASSPQGGGQPQHF
>TRBD1|TRBV4-1|NA|15|TRBJ1-4
CASTSLDRGREKLFF
>NA|TRBV18|once|16|TRBJ2-6
CASSLKGVSGANVLTF
>TRBD1|TRBV4-1|NA|14|TRBJ2-7
CASSHGQGSFEQYF
>NA|TRBV27|NA|13|TRBJ2-5
CASSPAGWETQYF
>TRBD1|TRBV7-9|NA|16|TRBJ1-4
CASSSGQGAQREKLFF
>NA|TRBV28|NA|13|TRBJ2-5
CASSLGESETQYF